Listed below are T cell receptor beta chains from one sample, sequenced in a study of T cell changes during pregnancy in multiple sclerosis. The table came from immunoSEQ multiplex PCR; TCRdb's copy has only in-frame clones and leaves some out. Among 25,000 to 35,000 clones listed, about 88% were seen once. The input for sequencing was CD4+ T cells from peripheral blood mononuclear cells, taken in the second trimester of pregnancy. The receptors shown here come from a female donor in good health, enrolled as a control in a pregnancy study. Each CDR3 is given with its conserved first and last residue. The D gene is left open where the match is weak. Rows give clone size only sometimes, using once, few, many, or a class for an expanded clone.

CDR3	DNA	size	V	J	D
CASSQRQGVMNTEAFF	TGTGCCAGCAGCCAGCGACAGGGAGTCATGAACACTGAAGCTTTCTTT	NA	TRBV27	TRBJ1-1	TRBD1
CASSLAREGLYEQYF	TGTGCCAGCAGCTTAGCGCGGGAGGGCCTCTACGAGCAGTACTTC	few	TRBV13	TRBJ2-7	TRBD2
CASSESRNTEAFF	TGTGCCAGCAGTGAATCCAGGAACACTGAAGCTTTCTTT	NA	TRBV6-1	TRBJ1-1	NA
CASSSGLSTDTQYF	TGTGCCAGCAGCTCCGGACTGAGCACAGATACGCAGTATTTT	NA	TRBV7-2	TRBJ2-3	NA
CASNQLGGFSYEQYF	TGTGCCAGCAACCAGTTAGGGGGTTTCTCCTACGAGCAGTACTTC	once	TRBV7-9	TRBJ2-7	NA
CAISESRAKTAVRMGYTF	TGTGCCATCAGTGAGTCGAGGGCTAAAACGGCTGTCAGAATGGGCTACACCTTC	NA	TRBV10-3	TRBJ1-2	NA
CASSSQRKETQYF	TGTGCCAGCAGCTCTCAGCGGAAAGAGACCCAGTACTTC	once	TRBV7-2	TRBJ2-5	NA
CASSAVGGQGTDTQYF	TGTGCCAGCAGCGCCGTGGGGGGGCAGGGCACAGATACGCAGTATTTT	few	TRBV9	TRBJ2-3	NA
CASSWSYGELFF	TGTGCCAGCAGCTGGAGTTACGGGGAGCTGTTTTTT	NA	TRBV7-2	TRBJ2-2	NA
CAWTGEGRLGTEAFF	TGTGCCTGGACTGGTGAGGGTCGTCTGGGCACTGAAGCTTTCTTT	NA	TRBV30	TRBJ1-1	NA
CASRQDIGNQPQHF	TGTGCCAGCAGACAGGACATTGGCAATCAGCCCCAGCATTTT	NA	TRBV6-5	TRBJ1-5	NA
CASSPTGQGSREQYF	TGCGCCAGCAGCCCGACGGGACAGGGGTCCCGCGAGCAGTACTTC	NA	TRBV5-1	TRBJ2-7	TRBD1